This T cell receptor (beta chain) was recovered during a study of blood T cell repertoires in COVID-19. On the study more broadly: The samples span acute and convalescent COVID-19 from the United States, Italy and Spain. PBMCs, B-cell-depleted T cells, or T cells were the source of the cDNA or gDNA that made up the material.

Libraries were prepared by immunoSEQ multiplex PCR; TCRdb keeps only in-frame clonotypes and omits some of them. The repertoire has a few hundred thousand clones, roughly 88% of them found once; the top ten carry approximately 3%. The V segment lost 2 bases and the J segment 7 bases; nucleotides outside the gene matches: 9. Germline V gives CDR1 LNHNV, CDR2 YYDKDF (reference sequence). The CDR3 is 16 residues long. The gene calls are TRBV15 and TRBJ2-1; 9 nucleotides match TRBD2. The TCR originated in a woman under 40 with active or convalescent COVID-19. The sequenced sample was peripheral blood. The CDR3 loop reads CATSRLARGGENEQFF. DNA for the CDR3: TGTGCCACCAGCAGACTCGCCCGCGGGGGGGAAAATGAGCAGTTCTTC. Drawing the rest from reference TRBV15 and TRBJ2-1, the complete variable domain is DAMVIQNPRYQVTQFGKPVTLSCSQTLNHNVMYWYQQKSSQAPKLLFHYYDKDFNNEADTPDNFQSRRPNTSFCFLDIRSPGLGDTAMYLCATSRLARGGENEQFFGPGTRLTVL.